Below, one TCR beta chain is given with its context. Antigen unknown. Assay used: immunoSEQ multiplex PCR; TCRdb lists only in-frame clones, some missing. Of 300,000 to 400,000 clones in the sample, about 91% are singletons; the top ten hold 3% to 5%. Germline CDR1 reads SGDLS; CDR2 reads YYNGEE. Trimming took off 5 bases at V and 4 bases at J, with 17 bases between the two ends. This CDR3 contains 15 residues. The data were taken from a study of Ad26.COV2.S vaccination and SARS-CoV-2 variants. Findings and caveats of the study: With respect to non-spike TCR breadth, vaccine and placebo recipients were similar. Vaccinees displayed broader spike-specific TCR repertoires than placebo recipients.

The sequencing here drew on peripheral blood, taken after recovery from COVID-19. This clonotype originated in a human donor who had recovered from COVID-19. V usage is TRBV9 and J usage is TRBJ2-3; a possible D gene is TRBD1 (6 bases). The CDR3 nucleotides read TGTGCCAGCAGTGTTTACCGGGACATCTCAGATACGCAGTATTTT. It codes for CASSVYRDISDTQYF.